This TCR beta chain was sequenced in a study of PD-L1 blockade in urothelial cancer. TCRdb's copy holds only in-frame clones and misses some; the assay was immunoSEQ multiplex PCR. The data hold about 53,000 clones, with around nine tenths observed a single time. The time point denotes: pretreatment peripheral blood. CDR1 is SGHRS, CDR2 YFSETQ, per germline. The CDR3 totals 13 residues. V was pared by 4 bases and J by 7 bases, with 12 bases between. This clonotype was sampled from an older woman with urothelial cancer. This specimen consisted of PBMCs, obtained around atezolizumab (anti-PD-L1) treatment. J is TRBJ2-1 and V is TRBV5-1, with D possibly matching TRBD1 (5 bases). The CDR3 region has the DNA TGCGCCAGCAGCCTGACAGTTTCGAATGAGCAGTTCTTC. It yields the protein CASSLTVSNEQFF.